What follows describes a single TCR beta chain. This sample is drawn from a study of blood T cell repertoires in COVID-19. The overall study: The United States, Italy and Spain were the sources of the acute and convalescent COVID-19 samples.

Assay used: immunoSEQ multiplex PCR; TCRdb lists only in-frame clones, some missing. The sample lists about 61,000 clones, around four fifths seen once, with 5.3% in the top ten. Germline V gives CDR1 LNHDA, CDR2 SQIVND (reference sequence). The CDR3 has 14 amino acids. The V segment lost 5 bases and the J segment 3 bases; nucleotides outside the gene matches: 6. The chain has TRBV19 and TRBJ2-7; TRBD1 matches at 8 bases. The origin of this receptor is a man aged 65 to 79 with acute or convalescent COVID-19. The sequenced sample consisted of peripheral blood. The CDR3 reads CASSPDRDNYEQYF. The CDR3 DNA is TGTGCCAGTAGTCCGGACAGGGACAACTACGAGCAGTACTTC.